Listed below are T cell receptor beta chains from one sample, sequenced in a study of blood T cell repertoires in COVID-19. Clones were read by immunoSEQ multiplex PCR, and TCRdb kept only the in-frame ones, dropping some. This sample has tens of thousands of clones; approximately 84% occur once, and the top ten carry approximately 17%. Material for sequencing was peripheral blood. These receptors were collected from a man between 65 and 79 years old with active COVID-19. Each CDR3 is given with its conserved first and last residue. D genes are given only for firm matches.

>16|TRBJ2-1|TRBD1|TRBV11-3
CASSFGGTGGRPRVFF
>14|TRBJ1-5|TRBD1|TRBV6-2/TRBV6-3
CASSYSDRNQPQHF
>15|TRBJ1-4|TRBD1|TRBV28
CASSLTGKTNEKLFF
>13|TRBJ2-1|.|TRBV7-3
CASSPSAYNEQFF
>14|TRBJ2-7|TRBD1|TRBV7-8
CASSLGQGSREQYF
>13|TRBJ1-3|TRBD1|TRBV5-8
CASSLAAGGTEYF
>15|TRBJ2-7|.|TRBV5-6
CASSLGQVLTYEQYF
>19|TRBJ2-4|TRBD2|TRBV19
CASSKRGLAGVESKNIQYF
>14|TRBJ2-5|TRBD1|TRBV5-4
CASSSGQGRETQYF
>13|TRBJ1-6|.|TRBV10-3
CAIAGFDNSPLHF
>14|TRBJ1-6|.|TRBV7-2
CASSPWTDNSPLHF
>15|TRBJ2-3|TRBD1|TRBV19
CASSIQGVGTDTQYF
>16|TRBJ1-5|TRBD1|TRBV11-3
CASSGAKGARLEPQHF
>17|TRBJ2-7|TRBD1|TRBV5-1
CASSLTFQTGASFEQYF
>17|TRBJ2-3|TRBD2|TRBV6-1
CASSEETLAGITDTQYF